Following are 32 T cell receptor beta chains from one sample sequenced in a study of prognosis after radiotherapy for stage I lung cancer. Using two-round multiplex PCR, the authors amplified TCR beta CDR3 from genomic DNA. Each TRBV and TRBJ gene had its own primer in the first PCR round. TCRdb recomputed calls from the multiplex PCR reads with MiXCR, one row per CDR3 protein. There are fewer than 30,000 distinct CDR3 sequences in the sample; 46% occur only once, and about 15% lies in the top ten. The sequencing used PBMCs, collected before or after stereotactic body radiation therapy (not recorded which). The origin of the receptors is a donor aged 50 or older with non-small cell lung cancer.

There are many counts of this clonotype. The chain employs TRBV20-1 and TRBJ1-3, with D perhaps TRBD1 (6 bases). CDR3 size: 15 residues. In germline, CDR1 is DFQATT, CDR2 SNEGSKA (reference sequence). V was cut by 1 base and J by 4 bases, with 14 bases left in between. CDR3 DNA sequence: TGCAGTGCTAGAGCCTGGGGGCTCGGAGGAAACACCATATATTTT. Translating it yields CSARAWGLGGNTIYF.

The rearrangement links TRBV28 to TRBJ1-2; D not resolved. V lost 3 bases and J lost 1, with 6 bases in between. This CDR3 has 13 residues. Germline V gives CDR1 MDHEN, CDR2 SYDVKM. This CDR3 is CASSFRDNYGYTF. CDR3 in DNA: TGTGCCAGCAGTTTTCGGGATAACTATGGCTACACCTTC.

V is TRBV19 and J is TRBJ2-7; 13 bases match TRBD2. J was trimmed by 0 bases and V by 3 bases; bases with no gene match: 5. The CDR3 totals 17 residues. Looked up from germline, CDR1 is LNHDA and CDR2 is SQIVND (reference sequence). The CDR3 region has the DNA TGTGCCAGTAGTATCGGGACTAGCGGGGATAGCTCCTACGAGCAGTACTTC. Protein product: CASSIGTSGDSSYEQYF.

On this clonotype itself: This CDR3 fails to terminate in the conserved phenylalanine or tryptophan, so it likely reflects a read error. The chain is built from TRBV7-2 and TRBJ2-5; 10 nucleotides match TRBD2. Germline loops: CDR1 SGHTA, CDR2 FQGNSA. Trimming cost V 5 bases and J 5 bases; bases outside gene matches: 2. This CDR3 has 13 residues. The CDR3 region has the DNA TGTGCCAGCAGCGTTAGCGGGAGGGAGACCCAGTACCTC. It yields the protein CASSVSGRETQYL.

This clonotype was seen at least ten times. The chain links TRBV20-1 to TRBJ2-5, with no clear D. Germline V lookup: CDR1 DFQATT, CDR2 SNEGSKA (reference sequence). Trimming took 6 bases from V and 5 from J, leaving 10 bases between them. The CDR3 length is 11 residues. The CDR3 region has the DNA TGCAGTGCAGAGTCCATGGAGACCCAGTACTTC. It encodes CSAESMETQYF.

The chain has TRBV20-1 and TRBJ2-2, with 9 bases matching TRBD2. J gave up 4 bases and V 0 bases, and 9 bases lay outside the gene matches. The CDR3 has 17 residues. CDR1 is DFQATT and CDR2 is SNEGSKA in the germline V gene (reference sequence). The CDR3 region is CSARDRRAGGVTGELFF. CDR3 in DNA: TGCAGTGCTAGAGATCGTAGAGCGGGAGGTGTCACCGGGGAGCTGTTTTTT.

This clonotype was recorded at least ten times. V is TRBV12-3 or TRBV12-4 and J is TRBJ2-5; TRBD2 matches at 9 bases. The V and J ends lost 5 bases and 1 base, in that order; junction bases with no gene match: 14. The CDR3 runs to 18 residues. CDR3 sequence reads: CASSPGTSIPLSQETQYF. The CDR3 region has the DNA TGTGCCAGCAGTCCCGGGACTAGCATTCCCCTATCCCAAGAGACCCAGTACTTC.

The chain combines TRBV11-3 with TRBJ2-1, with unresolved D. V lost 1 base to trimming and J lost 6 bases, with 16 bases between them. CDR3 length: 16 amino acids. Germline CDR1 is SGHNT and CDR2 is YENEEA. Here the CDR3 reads CASSLGAVVIGNEQFF. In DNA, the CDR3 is TGTGCCAGCAGCTTAGGGGCAGTCGTCATTGGCAATGAGCAGTTCTTC.

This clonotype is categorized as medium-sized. The CDR3 is CASSPTVHPNYGYTF. CDR3 DNA: TGTGCCAGCAGCCCGACAGTACATCCCAACTATGGCTACACCTTC. The chain uses TRBV7-9 and TRBJ1-2; perhaps TRBD1 as D (5 bases). V was shortened by 5 bases and J by 2 bases, with 15 bases between the two germline ends. In germline, CDR1 is SEHNR, CDR2 FQNEAQ (reference sequence). CDR3 length: 15 amino acids.

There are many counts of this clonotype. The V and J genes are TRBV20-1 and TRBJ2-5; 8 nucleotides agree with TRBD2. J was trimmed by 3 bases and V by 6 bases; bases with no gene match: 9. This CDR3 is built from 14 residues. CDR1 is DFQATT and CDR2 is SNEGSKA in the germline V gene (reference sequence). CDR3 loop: CSAHRGGEKETQYF. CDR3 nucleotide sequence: TGCAGTGCCCATCGGGGGGGGGAGAAAGAGACCCAGTACTTC.

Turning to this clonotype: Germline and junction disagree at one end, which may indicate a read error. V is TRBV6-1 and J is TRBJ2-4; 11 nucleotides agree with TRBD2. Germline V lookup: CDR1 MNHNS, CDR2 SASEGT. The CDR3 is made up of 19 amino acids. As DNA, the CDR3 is TGTGCCAGCAGTAAAACCGGGACTAGCGGAAAACTAGCCAAAAACATTCGGTACTTC. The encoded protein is CASSKTGTSGKLAKNIRYF.

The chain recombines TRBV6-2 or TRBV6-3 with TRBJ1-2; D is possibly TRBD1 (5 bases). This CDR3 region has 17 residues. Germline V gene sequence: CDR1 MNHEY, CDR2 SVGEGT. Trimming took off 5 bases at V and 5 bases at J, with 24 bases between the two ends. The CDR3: CASSTSGGNDSRYGYTF. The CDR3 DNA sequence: TGTGCCAGCAGTACGAGCGGGGGTAACGATTCCCGATATGGCTACACCTTC.

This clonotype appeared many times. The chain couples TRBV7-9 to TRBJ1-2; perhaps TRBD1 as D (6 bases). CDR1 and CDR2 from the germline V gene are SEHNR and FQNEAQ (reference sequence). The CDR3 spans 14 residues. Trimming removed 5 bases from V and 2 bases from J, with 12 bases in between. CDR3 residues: CASSLDSANYGYTF. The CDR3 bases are TGTGCCAGCAGCCTGGACAGCGCAAACTATGGCTACACCTTC.

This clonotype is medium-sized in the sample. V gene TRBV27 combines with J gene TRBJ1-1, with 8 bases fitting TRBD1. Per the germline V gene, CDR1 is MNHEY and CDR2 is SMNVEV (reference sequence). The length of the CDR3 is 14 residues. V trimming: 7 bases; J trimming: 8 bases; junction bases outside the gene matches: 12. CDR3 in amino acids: CASNMVQGAGEAFF. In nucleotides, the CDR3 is TGTGCCAGCAACATGGTGCAGGGGGCCGGGGAAGCTTTCTTT.

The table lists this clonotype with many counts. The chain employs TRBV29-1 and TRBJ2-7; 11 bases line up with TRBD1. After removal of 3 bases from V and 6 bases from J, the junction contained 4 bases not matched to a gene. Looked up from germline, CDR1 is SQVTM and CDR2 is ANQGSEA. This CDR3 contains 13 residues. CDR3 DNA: TGCAGCGTTGATTATGGGACAGGGGGCGAGCAGTACTTC. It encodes CSVDYGTGGEQYF.

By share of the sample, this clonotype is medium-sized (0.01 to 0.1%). The CDR3 sequence is CASTPPGGREQYF. CDR3 DNA sequence: TGTGCCAGCACCCCTCCTGGGGGGCGTGAGCAGTACTTC. The chain employs TRBV28 and TRBJ2-7; D may be TRBD1 or TRBD2 (6 bases each). Germline CDR1 MDHEN, CDR2 SYDVKM. The length of the CDR3 is 13 residues. V lost 7 bases to trimming and J lost 7 bases, with 17 bases between them.

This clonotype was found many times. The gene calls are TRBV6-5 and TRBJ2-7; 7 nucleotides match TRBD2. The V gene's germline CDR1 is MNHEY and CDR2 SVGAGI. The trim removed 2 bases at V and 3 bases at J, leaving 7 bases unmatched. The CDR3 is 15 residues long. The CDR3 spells CASSYGGRRNYEQYF. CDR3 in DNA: TGTGCCAGCAGTTACGGCGGGAGAAGGAACTACGAGCAGTACTTC.

Written as DNA, the CDR3 is TGTGCCAGCAGTCCCGGACAGGTCAATGAAGCTTTCTTT. It specifies CASSPGQVNEAFF. The V gene is TRBV27, the J gene TRBJ1-1, with 7 bases fitting TRBD1. The germline CDR1 and CDR2 sequences are MNHEY and SMNVEV (reference sequence). The CDR3 length is 13 residues. Losses at the gene ends were 5 bases for V and 7 bases for J; bases not matched to a gene: 7.

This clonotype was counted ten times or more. The CDR3 here is CASSLGSGWGETQYF. The CDR3 coding sequence is TGTGCCAGCAGCTTAGGTTCAGGGTGGGGAGAGACCCAGTACTTC. The genes are TRBV7-9 and TRBJ2-5; possibly TRBD1 for D (5 bases). V lost 1 base and J 4 bases, leaving 13 bases between the germline ends. Germline V lookup: CDR1 SEHNR, CDR2 FQNEAQ (reference sequence). The CDR3 extends over 15 amino acids.

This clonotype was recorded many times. The chain's CDR3 is CASSFWTRGGVKGTEAFF. The CDR3 DNA is TGTGCCAGCAGTTTTTGGACCCGAGGAGGGGTGAAGGGAACTGAAGCTTTCTTT. This sequence joins TRBV27 and TRBJ1-1; D possibly corresponds to TRBD1 (5 bases). V lost 3 bases, J lost 5 bases, and 25 bases lay in between. The CDR3 runs to 18 residues. Per germline, CDR1 MNHEY and CDR2 SMNVEV (reference sequence).

CDR3: CSATGQGLKSSYNEQFF. The CDR3 bases are TGCAGTGCCACGGGACAGGGATTAAAGAGCTCCTACAATGAGCAGTTCTTC. The chain recombines TRBV20-1 with TRBJ2-1, with TRBD1 identical over 9 bases. Germline CDR1 reads DFQATT; CDR2 reads SNEGSKA (reference sequence). The length of the CDR3 is 17 residues. The V segment lost 6 bases and the J segment 0 bases; nucleotides outside the gene matches: 12.

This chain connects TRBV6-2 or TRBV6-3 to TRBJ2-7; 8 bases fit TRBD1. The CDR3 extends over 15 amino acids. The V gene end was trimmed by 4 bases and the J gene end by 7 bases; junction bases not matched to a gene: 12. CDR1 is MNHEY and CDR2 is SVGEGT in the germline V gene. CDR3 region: CASSSPQGARGEQYF. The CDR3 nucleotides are TGTGCCAGCAGTTCCCCTCAGGGGGCAAGGGGGGAGCAGTACTTC.

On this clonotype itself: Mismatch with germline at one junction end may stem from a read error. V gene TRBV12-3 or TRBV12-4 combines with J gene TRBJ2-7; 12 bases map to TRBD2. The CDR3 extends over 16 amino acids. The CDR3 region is CAISQTSGSAGGEHYF. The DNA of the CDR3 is TGTGCCATCAGCCAGACTAGCGGGAGTGCAGGGGGCGAGCATTACTTC.

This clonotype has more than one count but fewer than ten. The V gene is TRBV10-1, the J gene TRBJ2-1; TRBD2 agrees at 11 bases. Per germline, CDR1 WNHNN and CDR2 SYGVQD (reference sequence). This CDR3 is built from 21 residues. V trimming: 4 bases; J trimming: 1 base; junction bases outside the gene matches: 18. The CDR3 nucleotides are TGCGCCAGCAGTGGGCACAGACTAGCGGGGAGCCTTCAGGGATCCTACAATGAGCAGTTCTTC. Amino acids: CASSGHRLAGSLQGSYNEQFF.

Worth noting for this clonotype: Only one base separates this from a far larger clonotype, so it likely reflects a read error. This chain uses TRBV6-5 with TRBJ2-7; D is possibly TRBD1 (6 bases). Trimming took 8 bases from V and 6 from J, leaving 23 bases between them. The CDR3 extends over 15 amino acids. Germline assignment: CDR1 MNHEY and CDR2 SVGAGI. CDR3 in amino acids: CASYELGHGVGEQYF. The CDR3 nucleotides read TGTGCCAGCTATGAACTGGGACATGGGGTCGGCGAGCAGTACTTC.

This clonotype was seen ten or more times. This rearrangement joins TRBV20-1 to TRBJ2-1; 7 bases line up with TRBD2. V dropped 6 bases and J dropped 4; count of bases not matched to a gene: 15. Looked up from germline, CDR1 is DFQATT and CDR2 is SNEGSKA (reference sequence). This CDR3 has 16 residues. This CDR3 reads CSAQGVGGRVYNEQFF. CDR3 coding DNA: TGCAGTGCCCAAGGGGTGGGCGGGAGAGTATACAATGAGCAGTTCTTC.

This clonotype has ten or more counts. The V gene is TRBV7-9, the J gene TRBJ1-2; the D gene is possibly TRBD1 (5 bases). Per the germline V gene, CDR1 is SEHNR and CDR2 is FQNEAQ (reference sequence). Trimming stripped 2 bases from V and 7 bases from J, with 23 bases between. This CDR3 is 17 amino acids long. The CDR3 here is CASSLTGPGQGTGGYTF. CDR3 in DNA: TGTGCCAGCAGCTTAACCGGCCCGGGCCAAGGGACTGGTGGCTACACCTTC.

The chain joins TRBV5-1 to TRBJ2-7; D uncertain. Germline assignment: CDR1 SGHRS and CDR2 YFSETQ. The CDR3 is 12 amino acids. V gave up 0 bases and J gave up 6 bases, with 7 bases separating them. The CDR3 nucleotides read TGCGCCAGCAGCTTGGAGACTTCCGAGCAGTACTTC. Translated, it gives CASSLETSEQYF. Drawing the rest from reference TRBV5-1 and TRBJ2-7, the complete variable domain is KAGVTQTPRYLIKTRGQQVTLSCSPISGHRSVSWYQQTPGQGLQFLFEYFSETQRNKGNFPGRFSGRQFSNSRSEMNVSTLELGDSALYLCASSLETSEQYFGPGTRLTVT.

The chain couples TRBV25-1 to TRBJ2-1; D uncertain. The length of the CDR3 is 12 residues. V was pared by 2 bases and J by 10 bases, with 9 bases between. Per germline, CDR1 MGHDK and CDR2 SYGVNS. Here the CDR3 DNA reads TGTGCCAGCAGTGAACTCCTTTTGGAGCAGTTCTTC. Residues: CASSELLLEQFF.

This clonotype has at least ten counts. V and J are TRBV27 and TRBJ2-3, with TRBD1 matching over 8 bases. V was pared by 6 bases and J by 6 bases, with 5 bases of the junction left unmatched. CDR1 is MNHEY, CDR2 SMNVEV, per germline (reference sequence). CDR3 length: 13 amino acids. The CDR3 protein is CASSARQGDTQYF. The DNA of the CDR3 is TGTGCCAGCAGCGCTCGACAGGGGGATACGCAGTATTTT.

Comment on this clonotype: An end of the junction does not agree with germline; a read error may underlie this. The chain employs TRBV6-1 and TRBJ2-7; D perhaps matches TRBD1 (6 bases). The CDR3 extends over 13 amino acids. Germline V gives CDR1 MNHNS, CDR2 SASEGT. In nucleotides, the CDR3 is TGTTCCAGCAGGATGACAGGCCTCTACGAGCAGTACTTC. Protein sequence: CSSRMTGLYEQYF.

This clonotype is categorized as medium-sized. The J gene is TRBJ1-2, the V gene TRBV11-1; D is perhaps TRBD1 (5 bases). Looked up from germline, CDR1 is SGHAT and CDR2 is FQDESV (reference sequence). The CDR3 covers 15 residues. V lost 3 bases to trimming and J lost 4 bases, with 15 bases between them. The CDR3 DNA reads TGTGCCAGCAGCTTTACAAGCGACAGAGCCTATGGCTACACCTTC. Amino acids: CASSFTSDRAYGYTF. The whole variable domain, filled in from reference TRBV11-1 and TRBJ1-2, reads EAEVAQSPRYKITEKSQAVAFWCDPISGHATLYWYRQILGQGPELLVQFQDESVVDDSQLPKDRFSAERLKGVDSTLKIQPAELGDSAMYLCASSFTSDRAYGYTFGSGTRLTVV.